A selection of T cell receptor beta chains follows, all from one sample in a study of T cells in Graves' hyperthyroidism and ophthalmopathy. TCRdb recomputed calls from the multiplex PCR reads with MiXCR, one row per CDR3 protein. The table records under 800,000 distinct CDR3 sequences, 14% of them present only once. Material for sequencing was blood. The receptors were sampled from a woman between 18 and 29 years old with Graves' hyperthyroidism. The CDR3 runs from the conserved cysteine through the conserved F or W. The order of the fields is J gene, V gene, D gene, clone size, CDR3 protein, CDR3 DNA. D genes are given only for firm matches. Clone size is not always given. Where it is, it says once, few, many or a class for expanded clones.

TRBJ1-2,TRBV7-2,.,.,CASSLAIGITNYGYTF,TGTGCCAGCAGCTTAGCGATCGGAATTACTAACTATGGCTACACCTTC
TRBJ2-3,TRBV10-1,.,few,CAGGHTDTQYF,TGCGCCGGGGGGCACACAGATACGCAGTATTTT
TRBJ1-5,TRBV6-5,.,.,CASSLGVDQPQHF,TGTGCCAGCAGTTTAGGGGTGGATCAGCCCCAGCATTTT
TRBJ1-1,TRBV2,TRBD1,many,CASNLRTGTNTEAFF,TGTGCCAGCAATCTGAGGACAGGGACGAACACTGAAGCTTTCTTT
TRBJ2-6,TRBV4-3,TRBD1,many,CASSQGVTGRFGANVLTF,TGCGCCAGCAGCCAAGGGGTGACAGGGAGATTTGGGGCCAACGTCCTGACTTTC
TRBJ2-1,TRBV28,.,.,CASRVAAYNEQFF,TGTGCCAGCAGGGTTGCAGCCTACAATGAGCAGTTCTTC
TRBJ1-1,TRBV6-1,.,few,CASQFEMNTEAFF,TGTGCCAGCCAGTTCGAAATGAACACTGAAGCTTTCTTT
TRBJ2-4,TRBV20-1,.,.,CSASGATKNIQYF,TGCAGTGCTTCGGGGGCAACCAAAAACATTCAGTACTTC
TRBJ2-7,TRBV28,TRBD1,.,CASTIRDRASYEQYF,TGTGCCAGCACTATCCGGGACAGGGCCTCCTACGAGCAGTACTTC
TRBJ2-3,TRBV27,.,.,CASSDYPQGLRTDTQYF,TGTGCCAGCAGTGACTACCCGCAGGGACTTCGCACAGATACGCAGTATTTT
TRBJ2-6,TRBV6-1,.,many,CASRSSGANVLTF,TGTGCCAGCAGGTCCTCTGGGGCCAACGTCCTGACTTTC
TRBJ1-5,TRBV20-1,.,.,CSARDPGDQPQHF,TGCAGTGCTAGAGATCCAGGGGATCAGCCCCAGCATTTT
TRBJ1-1,TRBV12-5,.,.,CASGPGGRTEAFF,TGTGCTAGTGGTCCCGGGGGTAGGACTGAAGCTTTCTTT
TRBJ2-5,TRBV20-1,.,many,CSARGGTSPETQYF,TGCAGTGCTAGAGGGGGTACTAGCCCCGAGACCCAGTACTTC
TRBJ2-7,TRBV6-1,TRBD2,many,CASKLGGGLSSYEQYF,TGTGCCAGCAAGTTGGGGGGGGGATTGTCGTCCTACGAGCAGTACTTC
TRBJ2-3,TRBV19,.,.,CASSGGRADTQYF,TGTGCCAGTTCTGGCGGTAGGGCAGATACGCAGTATTTT
TRBJ2-7,TRBV2,.,.,CASSSGALPNEQYF,TGTGCCAGCAGCTCAGGGGCCCTCCCCAACGAGCAGTACTTC
TRBJ2-1,TRBV2,.,many,CASRLTSLQFF,TGTGCCAGCAGACTGACTAGTTTGCAGTTCTTC
TRBJ2-6,TRBV7-2,.,.,CASSSVQGIGANVLTF,TGTGCCAGCAGCTCCGTTCAGGGGATCGGGGCCAACGTCCTGACTTTC
TRBJ2-4,TRBV2,TRBD1,many,CASSEGTGKTNIQYF,TGTGCCAGCAGTGAAGGGACAGGAAAAACAAACATTCAGTACTTC
TRBJ1-1,TRBV30,.,many,CAWSFRPTEAFF,TGTGCCTGGAGTTTCCGGCCGACTGAAGCTTTCTTT
TRBJ2-7,TRBV5-5,TRBD1,few,CASSPKPFGTGWYEQYF,TGTGCCAGCAGCCCAAAACCGTTCGGGACAGGATGGTACGAGCAGTACTTC
TRBJ2-7,TRBV7-3,.,many,CASSLTPSSDEQYF,TGTGCCAGCAGCTTAACCCCTAGCTCCGACGAGCAGTACTTC
TRBJ2-7,TRBV10-3,TRBD2,many,CAIKIGTSGYYEQYF,TGTGCCATTAAAATCGGGACTAGCGGATACTACGAGCAGTACTTC
TRBJ2-1,TRBV9,.,few,CASSDPDRIYNEQFF,TGTGCCAGCAGCGATCCGGACCGAATCTACAATGAGCAGTTCTTC
TRBJ2-5,TRBV10-2,.,once,CASSESGGRRLQYF,TGCGCCAGCAGTGAGTCGGGGGGTCGACGACTCCAGTACTTC
TRBJ1-4,TRBV27,TRBD1,.,CASGYRGDEKLFF,TGTGCCAGCGGGTACAGGGGAGATGAAAAACTGTTTTTT
TRBJ2-3,TRBV12-3/TRBV12-4,.,few,CASSLMGGPSTDTQYF,TGTGCCAGCAGTTTAATGGGGGGCCCTAGCACAGATACGCAGTATTTT
TRBJ2-7,TRBV5-1,.,few,CASRPQQALSEQYF,TGCGCCAGCAGGCCCCAACAGGCTCTCTCCGAGCAGTACTTC
TRBJ2-7,TRBV27,TRBD1,few,CASSSLVGTGGNEQYF,TGTGCCAGCAGTTCACTCGTAGGGACAGGGGGTAACGAGCAGTACTTC
TRBJ2-2,TRBV20-1,TRBD1,.,CSASRTPGTGNGAGELFF,TGCAGTGCTAGCAGGACCCCCGGGACAGGGAACGGAGCCGGGGAGCTGTTTTTT
TRBJ2-5,TRBV30,.,.,CAWSDSRWTQYF,TGTGCCTGGAGTGACAGCCGGTGGACCCAGTACTTC
TRBJ2-3,TRBV25-1,TRBD2,few,CASTPSGSRTDTQYF,TGTGCCAGCACTCCTAGCGGGAGTCGGACAGATACGCAGTATTTT
TRBJ1-5,TRBV4-2,TRBD1,few,CASSQGGGQGAKQPQHF,TGTGCCAGCAGCCAAGGGGGGGGACAGGGGGCCAAACAGCCCCAGCATTTT
TRBJ1-5,TRBV12-3/TRBV12-4,.,many,CASSFWGLDQPQHF,TGTGCCAGCAGCTTTTGGGGTTTAGATCAGCCCCAGCATTTT
TRBJ2-5,TRBV7-9,.,few,CASSLEGLDRYF,TGTGCCAGCAGCTTAGAGGGGCTAGATCGGTACTTC
TRBJ1-1,TRBV27,TRBD1,many,CASSGQAAGDTEAFF,TGTGCCAGCAGCGGACAGGCCGCAGGGGACACTGAAGCTTTCTTT
TRBJ2-5,TRBV20-1,.,many,CSAIQRETQYF,TGCAGTGCCATCCAGAGAGAGACCCAGTACTTC
TRBJ2-7,TRBV28,TRBD2,many,CASRSYRRLAGSEQYF,TGTGCCAGCAGATCATACCGGCGGCTAGCGGGAAGCGAGCAGTACTTC
TRBJ2-1,TRBV12-3/TRBV12-4,TRBD2,many,CASSGTSGRLMSYNEQFF,TGTGCCAGCAGCGGGACTAGCGGGAGATTGATGTCCTACAATGAGCAGTTCTTC
TRBJ2-7,TRBV13,TRBD1,many,CASSFRQGIYEQYF,TGTGCCAGCAGCTTTCGACAGGGGATTTATGAGCAGTACTTC
TRBJ1-2,TRBV28,TRBD1,few,CASSPNPGGSVWGYTF,TGTGCCAGCAGCCCTAACCCAGGGGGCAGTGTGTGGGGCTACACCTTC
TRBJ2-7,TRBV6-1,TRBD2,few,CASTSSGPYEQYF,TGTGCCAGCACCTCTAGCGGGCCCTACGAGCAGTACTTC
TRBJ2-1,TRBV2,.,few,CASTRAVSSYNEQFF,TGTGCCAGCACAAGAGCGGTCAGCTCCTACAATGAGCAGTTCTTC
TRBJ2-1,TRBV11-2,.,many,CASSRPGEVRHNEQFF,TGTGCCAGCAGCCGACCCGGGGAGGTTAGGCACAATGAGCAGTTCTTC
TRBJ2-3,TRBV9,TRBD2,.,CASSATLGLAGGTDTQYF,TGTGCCAGCAGCGCGACGTTGGGACTAGCGGGAGGGACAGATACGCAGTATTTT
TRBJ1-1,TRBV18,.,many,CASSPGVGRTEAFF,TGTGCCAGCTCACCAGGGGTTGGTCGCACTGAAGCTTTCTTT
TRBJ1-4,TRBV5-1,.,many,CASSLVGAGEEKLFF,TGCGCCAGCAGCTTGGTTGGGGCAGGGGAAGAAAAACTGTTTTTT
TRBJ2-7,TRBV7-9,.,few,CASSFGTVAAPYEQYF,TGTGCCAGCAGCTTTGGTACCGTGGCTGCCCCCTACGAGCAGTACTTC
TRBJ1-1,TRBV7-2,.,many,CAQGRANTEAFF,TGTGCCCAAGGAAGGGCTAACACTGAAGCTTTCTTT
TRBJ2-7,TRBV10-3,TRBD2,many,CAISESGASGSYEQYF,TGTGCCATCAGTGAGTCTGGGGCTAGCGGATCCTACGAGCAGTACTTC
TRBJ2-7,TRBV28,TRBD1,.,CASSQGTTGRGEQYF,TGTGCCAGCAGCCAGGGGACGACAGGGCGCGGCGAGCAGTACTTC